A selection of T cell receptor beta chains follows, all from one sample in a study of T cells in Graves' hyperthyroidism and ophthalmopathy. TCRdb used MiXCR to reprocess the multiplex PCR reads, holding one entry per CDR3 protein. The table records about 700,000 distinct CDR3 sequences, roughly 15% of them present only once. The sequenced sample was blood. Source of these receptors: a woman aged 18-29 years with Graves' hyperthyroidism. Both conserved end residues are part of each CDR3. A D gene is named only where the DNA matches it firmly. Rows may omit the clone size; those that give it use once, few, many or a size class.

>TRBV20-1|.|many|TRBJ1-2
CSPGYGYTF
TGCAGCCCGGGATATGGCTACACCTTC
>TRBV2|TRBD2|many|TRBJ2-7
CASRVYEGLAGEQYF
TGTGCCAGCAGAGTTTATGAGGGGCTAGCGGGCGAGCAGTACTTC
>TRBV3-1|.|many|TRBJ2-7
CASSQQGTYEQYF
TGTGCCAGCAGCCAACAGGGCACCTACGAGCAGTACTTC
>TRBV29-1|TRBD1|many|TRBJ2-1
CSVRDRGRAGANEQFF
TGCAGCGTCCGGGACAGGGGGAGAGCGGGAGCTAATGAGCAGTTCTTC
>TRBV6-1|.|.|TRBJ1-1
CASSPREGRRAFF
TGTGCCAGCAGTCCAAGGGAGGGAAGGAGAGCTTTCTTT
>TRBV6-1|TRBD1|many|TRBJ1-2
CASRVTGGYGYTF
TGTGCCAGCAGGGTGACAGGGGGCTATGGCTACACCTTC
>TRBV12-3/TRBV12-4|.|few|TRBJ2-7
CASSFPGVGYEQYF
TGTGCCAGCAGTTTCCCAGGGGTCGGCTACGAGCAGTACTTC
>TRBV19|.|few|TRBJ1-1
CASSIHQRTPEAFF
TGTGCCAGTAGTATACACCAACGGACACCTGAAGCTTTCTTT
>TRBV7-9|.|.|TRBJ2-2
CASSYKPRDPNTGELFF
TGTGCCAGCAGCTACAAACCTCGGGACCCGAACACCGGGGAGCTGTTTTTT
>TRBV28|.|many|TRBJ2-7
CASSPPGAEQYF
TGTGCCAGCAGTCCTCCGGGCGCCGAGCAGTACTTC
>TRBV19|.|.|TRBJ2-7
CASSWTDHYEQYF
TGTGCCAGTTCTTGGACCGACCACTACGAGCAGTACTTC
>TRBV12-3/TRBV12-4|.|many|TRBJ1-5
CASSLSAGPNQPQHF
TGTGCCAGCAGTTTATCGGCAGGTCCTAATCAGCCCCAGCATTTT
>TRBV20-1|.|.|TRBJ2-7
CSARRAGLTYEQYF
TGCAGTGCTAGACGGGCGGGCCTTACCTACGAGCAGTACTTC
>TRBV19|TRBD1|.|TRBJ1-2
CASSPGQLTYGYTF
TGTGCCAGTAGTCCGGGACAGTTGACCTATGGCTACACCTTC
>TRBV5-1|TRBD2|many|TRBJ2-3
CASSPGTRSLTQYF
TGCGCCAGCAGCCCAGGGACTAGAAGCCTGACGCAGTATTTT
>TRBV3-1|TRBD1|few|TRBJ2-1
CASSHRQGHEQFF
TGTGCCAGCAGCCACCGACAGGGGCATGAGCAGTTCTTC
>TRBV19|.|.|TRBJ2-1
CASTAYSYNEQFF
TGTGCCAGTACCGCCTATTCCTACAATGAGCAGTTCTTC
>TRBV30|.|many|TRBJ2-3
CAWNRDFSTDTQYF
TGTGCCTGGAACCGGGACTTCTCCACAGATACGCAGTATTTT
>TRBV6-1|.|many|TRBJ1-5
CASSVGYSNQPQHF
TGTGCCAGCAGTGTGGGGTATAGCAATCAGCCCCAGCATTTT
>TRBV20-1|.|many|TRBJ2-1
CSARRGGEAYNEQFF
TGCAGTGCTAGGAGGGGGGGGGAAGCCTACAATGAGCAGTTCTTC
>TRBV5-1|TRBD2|.|TRBJ2-3
CASSLANSFGTSSTDTQYF
TGCGCCAGCAGCTTGGCAAACAGCTTCGGGACTAGTAGCACAGATACGCAGTATTTT
>TRBV4-3|.|few|TRBJ2-7
CASSQEPPGWGNEQYF
TGCGCCAGCAGCCAAGAGCCCCCGGGATGGGGGAACGAGCAGTACTTC
>TRBV5-1|.|.|TRBJ2-2
CASSSGQTNTGELFF
TGCGCCAGCAGCTCGGGACAAACGAACACCGGGGAGCTGTTTTTT
>TRBV4-3|.|.|TRBJ2-7
CASSQDARTILYEQYF
TGCGCCAGCAGCCAAGATGCGCGGACAATACTTTACGAGCAGTACTTC
>TRBV9|TRBD1|few|TRBJ1-4
CASSGSRTGRDEKLFF
TGTGCCAGCAGCGGCTCCCGGACAGGGCGGGATGAAAAACTGTTTTTT
>TRBV3-1|.|many|TRBJ2-3
CASSLVVLSDTQYF
TGTGCCAGCAGCCTGGTGGTCCTGTCAGATACGCAGTATTTT
>TRBV5-1|.|once|TRBJ2-5
CASSYNQETQYF
TGCGCCAGCAGCTATAACCAAGAGACCCAGTACTTC
>TRBV3-1|TRBD2|many|TRBJ2-7
CASSPFTSGSNEQYF
TGTGCCAGCAGCCCCTTTACCAGCGGGAGCAACGAGCAGTACTTC
>TRBV5-5|TRBD2|many|TRBJ2-5
CASSLFREGQETQYF
TGTGCCAGCAGCTTGTTTCGGGAGGGACAAGAGACCCAGTACTTC
>TRBV18|.|many|TRBJ1-5
CASSPQDSNQPQHF
TGTGCCAGCTCACCACAAGACAGCAATCAGCCCCAGCATTTT
>TRBV19|.|few|TRBJ1-5
CASSPRIFGNQPQHF
TGTGCCAGTAGTCCTCGTATCTTCGGCAATCAGCCCCAGCATTTT
>TRBV24-1|TRBD2|few|TRBJ2-2
CATSRLAGQNTGELFF
TGTGCCACCAGTAGGTTAGCGGGACAGAACACCGGGGAGCTGTTTTTT
>TRBV5-1|TRBD1|.|TRBJ2-7
CASSIRQGAVQYF
TGCGCCAGCAGCATCCGACAGGGGGCCGTGCAGTACTTC
>TRBV7-9|TRBD1|few|TRBJ1-3
CATHGRRGGNTIYF
TGTGCCACCCATGGACGCAGGGGGGGAAACACCATATATTTT
>TRBV24-1|TRBD2|many|TRBJ2-5
CATSESGRVEETQYF
TGTGCCACCAGTGAAAGCGGGAGAGTAGAAGAGACCCAGTACTTC
>TRBV28|.|.|TRBJ2-7
CASSFDTGTRKYTYEQYF
TGTGCCAGCAGTTTTGATACAGGGACTCGGAAATATACCTACGAGCAGTACTTC
>TRBV19|.|many|TRBJ1-1
CASSFRVLTMNTEAFF
TGTGCCAGTAGTTTCAGGGTACTGACGATGAACACTGAAGCTTTCTTT
>TRBV10-3|.|many|TRBJ2-3
CAISDRADPGEGTDTQYF
TGTGCCATCAGTGATCGTGCGGACCCAGGGGAGGGCACAGATACGCAGTATTTT
>TRBV12-3/TRBV12-4|TRBD1|many|TRBJ2-3
CASSQTGASTDTQYF
TGTGCCAGCAGTCAGACAGGGGCAAGCACAGATACGCAGTATTTT
>TRBV28|TRBD1|.|TRBJ2-3
CASTKQGEFTDTQYF
TGTGCCAGCACCAAACAGGGGGAATTCACAGATACGCAGTATTTT
>TRBV20-1|.|few|TRBJ1-1
CSGMGHSNTEAFF
TGCAGTGGCATGGGACACTCGAACACTGAAGCTTTCTTT
>TRBV19|.|.|TRBJ1-1
CASKRSRGTEAFF
TGTGCCAGTAAGCGGAGTCGGGGCACTGAAGCTTTCTTT
>TRBV11-2|.|many|TRBJ1-2
CASSGHRLRGSLPYGYTF
TGTGCCAGCAGCGGACACCGGCTTCGGGGGTCCCTACCCTATGGCTACACCTTC
>TRBV29-1|.|.|TRBJ2-3
CSVFISTDTQYF
TGCAGCGTCTTTATAAGCACAGATACGCAGTATTTT
>TRBV20-1|.|.|TRBJ2-1
CSARSGGTSSGYYWFEQFF
TGCAGTGCTAGATCTGGCGGGACTTCCTCCGGGTATTATTGGTTTGAGCAGTTCTTC
>TRBV11-1|.|many|TRBJ2-7
CASSLVPRGIYEQYF
TGTGCCAGCAGCTTAGTGCCAAGGGGGATCTACGAGCAGTACTTC
>TRBV13|TRBD1|many|TRBJ1-1
CASSGPRGRYTEAFF
TGTGCCAGCAGCGGTCCCAGGGGGCGGTACACTGAAGCTTTCTTT
>TRBV7-6|TRBD2|few|TRBJ2-2
CASSLNSPGTSGRPGELFF
TGTGCCAGCAGCTTAAACTCCCCGGGGACTAGCGGGAGGCCCGGGGAGCTGTTTTTT
>TRBV20-1|.|few|TRBJ1-1
CSAPLGGAHKLTEAFF
TGCAGTGCTCCTCTGGGGGGGGCACATAAGCTCACTGAAGCTTTCTTT
>TRBV20-1|TRBD1|few|TRBJ1-2
CSASLPPGQGFYGYTF
TGCAGTGCTAGCCTACCTCCGGGACAGGGCTTCTATGGCTACACCTTC
>TRBV5-1|.|few|TRBJ2-2
CASSRGSGTGELFF
TGCGCCAGCAGCCGTGGATCGGGCACCGGGGAGCTGTTTTTT